This T cell receptor beta chain comes out of a study of T-cell reconstitution after alpha-beta-depleted transplantation in children. Construction of the TCRbeta library involved unique molecular identifiers. TCRdb redid the calling of the PCR reads with MiXCR, one entry per CDR3 protein. The sample lists a few hundred thousand distinct CDR3 sequences; around 17% were seen once. Per the germline V gene, CDR1 is SQVTM and CDR2 is ANQGSEA. The CDR3 totals 19 residues. V lost 0 bases and J lost 0, with 21 bases in between. The TCR was taken from a human donor who donated a stem cell graft to a child with acute lymphoblastic leukemia. Sample: PBMCs from the stem cell graft donor, taken from the stem cell graft. V gene TRBV29-1 combines with J gene TRBJ2-1; D possibly corresponds to TRBD1 (5 bases). The CDR3 region has the DNA TGCAGCGTTGAAGATCTTGGGTCGACTGGGGCCAGCTCCTACAATGAGCAGTTCTTC. Residues: CSVEDLGSTGASSYNEQFF.